The 5 T cell receptor beta chains in this list originate from one sample, sequenced in a study of response to subunit inactivated influenza vaccine. TCRdb ran MiXCR on the RT-PCR reads and lists one entry per CDR3 protein. The sample has under 500,000 distinct CDR3 sequences; approximately 9.9% are singletons. Sequencing was performed on PBMCs from blood, taken 35 to 45 days after vaccination. Receptor source: a man between 50 and 59 years old who received an inactivated influenza vaccine.

The chain joins TRBV9 to TRBJ2-3; TRBD1 might be the D (7 bases). Germline CDR1 SGDLS, CDR2 YYNGEE. There are 14 residues in the CDR3. With 0 bases removed from V and 8 bases from J, the gap between germline ends came to 13 bases. CDR3: CASSVVAQGGTQYF. Written as DNA, the CDR3 is TGTGCCAGCAGCGTAGTGGCCCAGGGGGGTACGCAGTATTTT.

The rearrangement uses TRBV12-3 or TRBV12-4 and TRBJ2-1; perhaps TRBD1 as D (6 bases). This CDR3 has 13 amino acids. V was shortened by 6 bases and J by 5 bases, with 11 bases between the two germline ends. CDR3 loop: CASSRDTDNEQFF. CDR3 coding DNA: TGTGCCAGCAGCCGGGACACCGACAATGAGCAGTTCTTC.

This clonotype showed up just a few times. The chain is built from TRBV7-9 and TRBJ2-1; TRBD2 matches 11 bases. With V trimmed by 10 bases and J by 9 bases, 11 bases remained unmatched. Germline CDR1 SEHNR, CDR2 FQNEAQ (reference sequence). The CDR3 is made up of 14 amino acids. The CDR3 DNA reads as TGTGCCACCAACCTAGCGGGAGGTGTAAGTGAGCAGTTCTTC. Its protein product is CATNLAGGVSEQFF.

This clonotype was counted many times. This chain uses TRBV30 with TRBJ1-1; D is undetermined. The germline V gene has CDR1 GTSNPN and CDR2 SVGIG (reference sequence). Deletions cut 0 bases from V and 5 bases from J, with 10 bases between. This CDR3 is built from 13 residues. CDR3 sequence (DNA): TGTGCCTGGAGTGTGGGTGGGCAGACTGAAGCTTTCTTT. It is translated as CAWSVGGQTEAFF. Filled out from reference TRBV30 and TRBJ1-1, the complete variable domain reads SQTIHQWPATLVQPVGSPLSLECTVEGTSNPNLYWYRQAAGRGLQLLFYSVGIGQISSEVPQNLSASRPQDRQFILSSKKLLLSDSGFYLCAWSVGGQTEAFFGQGTRLTVV.

The V call is TRBV11-2, the J call TRBJ2-1; 10 nucleotides line up with TRBD2. V trimming: 4 bases; J trimming: 3 bases; junction bases outside the gene matches: 3. This CDR3 has 15 residues. The V gene's germline CDR1 is SGHAT and CDR2 FQNNGV. CDR3 sequence: CASSSLAGLYNEQFF. The CDR3 nucleotides are TGTGCCAGCAGCTCACTAGCGGGGCTCTACAATGAGCAGTTCTTC.